This T cell receptor (beta chain) was obtained from a study of cytomegalovirus exposure and HLA in healthy donors. Study-wide context: Researchers found that 81% of 350 to 500 genotyped donors fell within the Caucasian-associated ancestry cluster.

About this clone: The antigen is undetermined.

Vbeta (60) and Jbeta (13) primers were used in the PCR. Profiling relied on immunoSEQ multiplex PCR, and the TCRdb table lists in-frame clones only, not all of them. Of roughly 67,000 clones detected, roughly 75% appear once; the ten largest clones hold under 9%. Per germline, CDR1 SEHNR and CDR2 FQNEAQ (reference sequence). Losses at the gene ends were 6 bases for V and 7 bases for J; bases not matched to a gene: 7. This CDR3 comprises 13 residues. The study's findings and limits: 164 TCR beta chains were listed as cytomegalovirus-associated. TCR beta sequences reportedly predicted most subjects' HLA-A and HLA-B alleles accurately. No immune exposure information besides CMV serostatus was available.

The sequenced material came from PBMCs. This chain uses TRBV7-9 with TRBJ2-3, with TRBD1 identical over 7 bases. The sequence derives from a man aged 55 to 70 in good health and CMV-seropositive. The CDR3 nucleotides read TGTGCCAGCAGTCCGGCAGGGGGAAATACGCAGTATTTT. This sequence encodes CASSPAGGNTQYF.